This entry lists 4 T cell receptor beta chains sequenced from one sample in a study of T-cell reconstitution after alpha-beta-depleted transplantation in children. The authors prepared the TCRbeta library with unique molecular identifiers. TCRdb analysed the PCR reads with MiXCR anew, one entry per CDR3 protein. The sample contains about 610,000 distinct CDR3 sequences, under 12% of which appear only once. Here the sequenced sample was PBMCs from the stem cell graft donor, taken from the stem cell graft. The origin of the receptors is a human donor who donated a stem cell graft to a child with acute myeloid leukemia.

The CDR3 DNA is TGCGCCAGCAGCCCCCCACAGGGGGGAAGCTACACCTTC. This codes for CASSPPQGGSYTF. The rearrangement uses TRBV5-1 and TRBJ1-2, with 8 bases that match TRBD1. Germline V lookup: CDR1 SGHRS, CDR2 YFSETQ. The CDR3 is 13 amino acids. V gave up 4 bases and J gave up 9 bases; unmatched junction bases: 8.

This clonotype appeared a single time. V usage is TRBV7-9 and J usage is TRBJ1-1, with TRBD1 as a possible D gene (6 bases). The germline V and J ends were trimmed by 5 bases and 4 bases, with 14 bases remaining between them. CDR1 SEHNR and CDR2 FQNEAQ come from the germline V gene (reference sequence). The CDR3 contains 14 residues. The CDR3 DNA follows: TGTGCCAGCAGCCCCGACAGGTCGGTCACTGAAGCTTTCTTT. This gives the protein CASSPDRSVTEAFF.

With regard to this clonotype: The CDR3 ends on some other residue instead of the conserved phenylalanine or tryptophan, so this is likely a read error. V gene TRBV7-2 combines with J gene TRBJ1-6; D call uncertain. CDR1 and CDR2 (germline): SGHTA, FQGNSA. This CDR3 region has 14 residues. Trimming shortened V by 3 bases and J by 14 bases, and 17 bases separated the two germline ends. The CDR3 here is CASSFWGSLSSLHY. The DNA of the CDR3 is TGTGCCAGCAGCTTCTGGGGAAGCCTTAGCTCCCTCCACTAT.

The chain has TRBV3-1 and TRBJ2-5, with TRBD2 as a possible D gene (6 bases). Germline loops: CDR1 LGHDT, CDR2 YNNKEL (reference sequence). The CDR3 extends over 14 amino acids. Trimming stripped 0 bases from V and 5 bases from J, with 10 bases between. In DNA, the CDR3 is TGTGCCAGCAGCCAAGATACGGGAGTGGAGACCCAGTACTTC. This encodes CASSQDTGVETQYF.